Shown below are 18 T cell receptor beta chains from a single sample sequenced in a study of somatic mutations in cytotoxic T cells in rheumatoid arthritis. Sequencing was performed with immunoSEQ multiplex PCR; in TCRdb, only in-frame clones are kept and a portion is missing. This table holds about 25,000 clones, 82% found once. The sequencing input was CD8+ T cells sorted from blood. The receptor source for this set is a man aged 50 to 59 in good health.

The rearrangement joins TRBV27 to TRBJ1-5; D not certain. The CDR3 sequence is 15 residues long. V shed 0 bases and J shed 7 bases, with 13 bases lying between them. Germline V gene sequence: CDR1 MNHEY, CDR2 SMNVEV (reference sequence). CDR3 in DNA: TGTGCCAGCAGTTTATCGGCCCAAGCGGGGCAGCCCCAGCATTTT. This translates into CASSLSAQAGQPQHF.

This clone was picked up one time. V gene TRBV27 combines with J gene TRBJ2-7, with 8 bases matching TRBD1. There are 14 residues in the CDR3. Looked up from germline, CDR1 is MNHEY and CDR2 is SMNVEV (reference sequence). J lost 4 bases, V lost 6 bases, and 8 bases had no gene match. CDR3 coding DNA: TGTGCCAGCAGAAATCAGGGGGCGCATTACGAGCAGTACTTC. Translated, it gives CASRNQGAHYEQYF.

This chain uses TRBV27 with TRBJ1-6; no firm D call. With 2 bases removed from V and 4 bases from J, the gap between germline ends came to 12 bases. The CDR3 spans 16 residues. Germline V gene lookup returns CDR1 MNHEY and CDR2 SMNVEV (reference sequence). The CDR3 DNA is TGTGCCAGCAGTTTAAAGGTCGGCAGATATAATTCACCCCTCCACTTT. Translating it yields CASSLKVGRYNSPLHF.

This chain links TRBV27 with TRBJ2-5; D possibly matches TRBD1 or TRBD2 (6 bases each). Deletions cut 3 bases from V and 2 bases from J, with 13 bases between. The CDR3 consists of 15 residues. Germline-derived CDR1 and CDR2 are MNHEY and SMNVEV (reference sequence). For the CDR3, the DNA is TGTGCCAGCAGTTTTTATGCGGGACAACAAGAGACCCAGTACTTC. Its protein is CASSFYAGQQETQYF.

The genes are TRBV11-1 and TRBJ1-2, with 9 bases fitting TRBD1. Trimming cost V 7 bases and J 8 bases; bases outside gene matches: 20. The CDR3 covers 17 residues. CDR1 SGHAT and CDR2 FQDESV come from the germline V gene (reference sequence). CDR3 nucleotides: TGTGCCAGCACCTCCCTTCGGACGGTACAGGGGGCAAAAGGCTACACCTTC. Protein: CASTSLRTVQGAKGYTF.

V is TRBV6-6 and J is TRBJ1-2; a weak D match, TRBD1 (6 bases). Trimming took 2 bases from V and 2 from J, leaving 9 bases between them. The CDR3 runs 14 residues. From germline, CDR1 is MNHNY and CDR2 SVGAGI (reference sequence). The DNA for the CDR3 is TGTGCCAGCAGTTACGTGGACAGCAACTATGGCTACACCTTC. It specifies CASSYVDSNYGYTF.

J is TRBJ1-2 and V is TRBV29-1; TRBD1 agrees at 9 bases. This CDR3 has 13 residues. V dropped 8 bases and J dropped 3; count of bases not matched to a gene: 7. The V gene's germline CDR1 is SQVTM and CDR2 ANQGSEA. The chain's CDR3 is CSIYTGGDYGYTF. The CDR3 DNA reads TGCAGCATATACACAGGGGGCGACTATGGCTACACCTTC. The full variable domain, in which reference TRBV29-1 and TRBJ1-2 provide the parts outside the CDR3, is SAVISQKPSRDICQRGTSLTIQCQVDSQVTMMFWYRQQPGQSLTLIATANQGSEATYESGFVIDKFPISRPNLTFSTLTVSNMSPEDSSIYLCSIYTGGDYGYTFGSGTRLTVV.

The genes are TRBV4-1 and TRBJ2-1, with D maybe TRBD2 (6 bases). The CDR3 covers 15 residues. V was trimmed by 4 bases and J by 7 bases, leaving 17 bases between them. Germline V CDR1 and CDR2: MGHRA, YSYEKL. DNA of the CDR3: TGCGCCAGCAGCCCGAGTTTGAGCGGGCGGAATGAGCAGTTCTTC. This sequence encodes CASSPSLSGRNEQFF.

The chain has TRBV5-6 and TRBJ1-2; 10 bases agree with TRBD1. CDR1 is SGHDT and CDR2 is YYEEEE in the germline V gene. With 3 bases clipped from V and 6 bases from J, the junction kept 5 bases outside the gene matches. The length of the CDR3 is 14 residues. The CDR3 DNA reads TGTGCCAGCAGCTGGGGGACAGGGGTAAATGGCTACACCTTC. Its translation is CASSWGTGVNGYTF.

The rearrangement links TRBV4-1 to TRBJ2-7; D may be TRBD1 (5 bases). CDR3 size: 12 residues. Germline V gene sequence: CDR1 MGHRA, CDR2 YSYEKL. The V end lost 4 bases, the J end lost 2 bases, and 6 bases lay between the germline ends. The CDR3 sequence: CASSRGTYEQYF. CDR3 sequence (DNA): TGCGCCAGCAGCCGGGGCACCTACGAGCAGTACTTC.

The gene calls are TRBV10-2 and TRBJ2-1; 11 bases agree with TRBD1. CDR1 is WSHSY, CDR2 SAAADI, per germline. Losses at the gene ends were 6 bases for V and 3 bases for J; bases not matched to a gene: 7. The CDR3 covers 16 residues. CDR3 protein: CASSLGGTGGYNEQFF. CDR3 bases: TGCGCCAGCAGCTTGGGGGGGACAGGGGGCTACAATGAGCAGTTCTTC.

The J gene is TRBJ2-1, the V gene TRBV7-6; no clear D. V lost 1 base and J 6 bases, leaving 10 bases between the germline ends. Germline CDR1 is SGHVS and CDR2 is FNYEAQ. This CDR3 is 14 amino acids long. In DNA form, the CDR3 reads TGTGCCAGCAGCTTAGGTAGCTATTTCAATGAGCAGTTCTTC. Encoded protein: CASSLGSYFNEQFF.

V gene TRBV9 combines with J gene TRBJ2-2, with TRBD2 identical over 11 bases. CDR1 SGDLS and CDR2 YYNGEE come from the germline V gene. The V and J ends lost 4 bases and 5 bases, in that order; junction bases with no gene match: 7. CDR3 size: 16 residues. CDR3 sequence (DNA): TGTGCCAGCAGCCCACGGAGACTAGCGGGGACCGGGGAGCTGTTTTTT. It translates to CASSPRRLAGTGELFF.

This chain joins TRBV7-8 and TRBJ2-7, with D uncertain. The length of the CDR3 is 14 residues. Germline CDR1 SGHVS, CDR2 FQNEAQ. V gave up 5 bases and J gave up 7 bases, with 18 bases separating them. CDR3: CASSTLGGSQEQYF. CDR3 in DNA: TGTGCCAGCAGCACCCTGGGCGGCTCACAAGAGCAGTACTTC.

The table lists this clone with a count of one. V gene TRBV11-2 combines with J gene TRBJ2-7, with 10 bases lining up with TRBD2. The V and J ends lost 0 bases and 3 bases, in that order; junction bases with no gene match: 2. The CDR3 is made up of 15 amino acids. Germline values: CDR1 SGHAT, CDR2 FQNNGV. The CDR3 protein is CASSLELAGSYEQYF. For the CDR3, the DNA is TGTGCCAGCAGCTTAGAACTAGCGGGAAGCTACGAGCAGTACTTC.

This clone was seen more than once but under ten times. The gene calls are TRBV19 and TRBJ1-5; D remains ambiguous. V was shortened by 3 bases and J by 6 bases, with 12 bases between the two germline ends. The V gene's germline CDR1 is LNHDA and CDR2 SQIVND (reference sequence). This CDR3 contains 14 residues. In DNA, the CDR3 is TGTGCCAGTAGTATCGGAGAGGCAGGTCAGCCCCAGCATTTT. Translated, it gives CASSIGEAGQPQHF.

This sequence joins TRBV9 and TRBJ2-1; D possibly corresponds to TRBD2 (6 bases). Trimming took off 0 bases at V and 6 bases at J, with 13 bases between the two ends. The CDR3 runs 15 residues. In germline, CDR1 is SGDLS, CDR2 YYNGEE. CDR3 loop: CASSVGGGVGNEQFF. DNA of the CDR3: TGTGCCAGCAGCGTAGGTGGAGGGGTTGGCAATGAGCAGTTCTTC.

J is TRBJ2-3 and V is TRBV9; D may be TRBD1 (6 bases). V was cut by 0 bases and J by 3 bases, with 8 bases left in between. This CDR3 has 14 residues. Germline V CDR1 and CDR2: SGDLS, YYNGEE. CDR3 protein: CASSVERGTDTQYF. CDR3 in DNA: TGTGCCAGCAGCGTAGAGAGGGGGACAGATACGCAGTATTTT.